A single sample gave rise to the 14 T cell receptor beta chains below, sequenced in a study of blood T cell repertoires in COVID-19. The data were produced by immunoSEQ multiplex PCR, yet TCRdb's version contains in-frame clones alone and is incomplete. This sample has 330,000 or so clones, with about 90% found just once. Sequencing was done on a sample of PBMCs or T cells enriched from blood (not recorded which). These receptors were taken from a woman under 40 who had recovered from COVID-19.

The genes are TRBV20-1 and TRBJ2-1; 15 bases fit TRBD2. Unmatched junction bases numbered 2, after V lost 3 bases and J lost 14 bases. Germline CDR1 DFQATT, CDR2 SNEGSKA (reference sequence). This CDR3 region has 12 residues. This CDR3 is CSASGTSGRKFF. The CDR3 nucleotides are TGCAGTGCTAGTGGGACTAGCGGGAGGAAGTTCTTC.

The chain employs TRBV5-4 and TRBJ2-7, with 8 bases fitting TRBD2. CDR1 is SGHNT and CDR2 is YYREEE in the germline V gene (reference sequence). The CDR3 contains 16 residues. V gave up 0 bases and J gave up 0 bases; unmatched junction bases: 5. CDR3 amino acids: CASSLEAGGSSYEQYF. The CDR3 nucleotides read TGTGCCAGCAGCTTGGAGGCGGGGGGTAGCTCCTACGAGCAGTACTTC.

The gene calls are TRBV18 and TRBJ2-1; 13 bases map to TRBD2. This CDR3 contains 19 residues. Germline values: CDR1 KGHSH, CDR2 LQKENI. V trimming: 2 bases; J trimming: 4 bases; junction bases outside the gene matches: 11. The CDR3 is CASSPGVGLAGEKYNEQFF. CDR3 in DNA: TGTGCCAGCTCACCAGGTGTTGGACTAGCGGGAGAGAAATACAATGAGCAGTTCTTC.

In its sample, this clone was seen once. The chain employs TRBV29-1 and TRBJ1-6, with TRBD1 identical over 12 bases. The CDR3 has 14 amino acids. Germline-derived CDR1 and CDR2 are SQVTM and ANQGSEA. V dropped 6 bases and J dropped 10; count of bases not matched to a gene: 7. The CDR3 DNA is TGCAGCGTACGGGGACAGGGGGCAGGATCACCCCTCCACTTT. Translating gives CSVRGQGAGSPLHF.

The gene calls are TRBV19 and TRBJ1-6, with D uncertain. The V end was cut by 6 bases, the J end by 5 bases, with 11 bases between. The CDR3 loop spans 14 amino acids. CDR1 is LNHDA and CDR2 is SQIVND in the germline V gene (reference sequence). CDR3 residues: CASRNTDNNSPLHF. CDR3 nucleotides: TGTGCCAGTAGGAACACAGATAATAATTCACCCCTCCACTTT.

The chain links TRBV9 to TRBJ1-2; possibly TRBD1 for D (6 bases). The CDR3 extends over 16 amino acids. Germline V lookup: CDR1 SGDLS, CDR2 YYNGEE. V lost 3 bases and J 0 bases, leaving 15 bases between the germline ends. The DNA of the CDR3 is TGTGCCAGCAGCGGAGGGGGGGGCAGCCCTAACTATGGCTACACCTTC. Translation gives CASSGGGGSPNYGYTF.

This chain links TRBV11-2 with TRBJ2-3; a possible D gene is TRBD2 (5 bases). CDR1 and CDR2 from the germline V gene are SGHAT and FQNNGV. The CDR3 is made up of 14 amino acids. V was trimmed by 5 bases and J by 5 bases, leaving 14 bases between them. The CDR3 sequence is CASSPAVAQDTQYF. CDR3 bases: TGTGCCAGCAGCCCAGCGGTCGCACAAGATACGCAGTATTTT.

The V call is TRBV2, the J call TRBJ1-4; TRBD1 agrees at 7 bases. The germline V gene encodes CDR1 SNHLY and CDR2 FYNNEI. The trim removed 8 bases at V and 5 bases at J, leaving 8 bases unmatched. The CDR3 consists of 14 residues. The CDR3 DNA follows: TGTGCCAGCTCCCAGGGGGGAATGAATGAAAAACTGTTTTTT. Its translation is CASSQGGMNEKLFF.

V usage is TRBV5-1 and J usage is TRBJ2-1; D is undetermined. Germline V gene sequence: CDR1 SGHRS, CDR2 YFSETQ. The CDR3 covers 13 residues. V lost 4 bases to trimming and J lost 2 bases, with 7 bases between them. The CDR3 reads CASSVAPYNEQFF. CDR3 bases: TGCGCCAGCAGCGTAGCCCCCTACAATGAGCAGTTCTTC. Looking up the rest from reference TRBV5-1 and TRBJ2-1 gives the full variable domain: KAGVTQTPRYLIKTRGQQVTLSCSPISGHRSVSWYQQTPGQGLQFLFEYFSETQRNKGNFPGRFSGRQFSNSRSEMNVSTLELGDSALYLCASSVAPYNEQFFGPGTRLTVL.

This rearrangement joins TRBV6-5 to TRBJ1-2; D uncertain. V was trimmed by 7 bases and J by 3 bases, leaving 9 bases between them. The CDR3 contains 12 residues. Germline CDR1 and CDR2: MNHEY and SVGAGI. The CDR3 region is CASTNGDYGYTF. CDR3 nucleotide sequence: TGTGCCAGCACTAACGGGGACTATGGCTACACCTTC.

The J gene is TRBJ1-2, the V gene TRBV5-5, with D perhaps matching TRBD1 (5 bases). Germline V gives CDR1 SGHKS, CDR2 YYEKEE (reference sequence). CDR3 length: 15 amino acids. V lost 1 base and J lost 8, with 18 bases in between. CDR3 region: CASSLSGRAVGGYTF. The CDR3 region has the DNA TGTGCCAGCAGCTTGTCGGGCAGGGCGGTTGGAGGCTACACCTTC.

CDR3 coding DNA: TGTGCCAGCTCACCAACTAGCGCTGCCTACGAGCAGTACTTC. Protein: CASSPTSAAYEQYF. This sequence joins TRBV18 and TRBJ2-7; the match to TRBD2 covers 7 bases. There are 14 residues in the CDR3. The J segment lost 2 bases and the V segment lost 2 bases, leaving 3 bases of the junction unmatched. Germline lookup yields CDR1 KGHSH and CDR2 LQKENI.

This chain connects TRBV7-2 to TRBJ1-1; D is ambiguous. The CDR3 is 12 residues long. Trimming took 5 bases from V and 2 from J, leaving 6 bases between them. Per the germline V gene, CDR1 is SGHTA and CDR2 is FQGNSA. The CDR3 nucleotides are TGTGCCAGCAGCAACAGTAACACTGAAGCTTTCTTT. Translation: CASSNSNTEAFF.

CDR3 in DNA: TGTGCCAGCCTCCAGAGGGGGAATGAGCAGTTCTTC. It codes for CASLQRGNEQFF. The V gene is TRBV28, the J gene TRBJ2-1, with D possibly TRBD1 on 6 matching bases. V was clipped by 8 bases and J by 7 bases, with 12 bases between them. This CDR3 is built from 12 residues. The germline CDR1 and CDR2 sequences are MDHEN and SYDVKM. Supplemented by reference TRBV28 and TRBJ2-1, the full variable domain reads DVKVTQSSRYLVKRTGEKVFLECVQDMDHENMFWYRQDPGLGLRLIYFSYDVKMKEKGDIPEGYSVSREKKERFSLILESASTNQTSMYLCASLQRGNEQFFGPGTRLTVL.